This TCR beta chain was sequenced for a study of beta chain features in type 1 diabetes. The isolated RNA, all of it, was reverse transcribed, so expressed TCRB transcripts were what got sequenced. Sequenced by immunoSEQ multiplex PCR; TCRdb stores in-frame clones only, minus some. The data contain under 900,000 clones, roughly 15% of them singletons. V gave up 2 bases and J gave up 10 bases, with 15 bases separating them. CDR1 is MDHEN, CDR2 SYDVKM, per germline. This CDR3 has 14 residues. The chain has TRBV28 and TRBJ2-1; D call uncertain. The receptor comes from a woman in her late teens or twenties in good health. The sample was naive CD4+ T cells from blood. CDR3: CASSLTSNRWEQFF. In DNA, the CDR3 is TGTGCCAGCAGTTTAACTTCCAACCGGTGGGAGCAGTTCTTC.